These T cell receptor beta chains were read from a single sample in a study of a mutant IDH1 vaccine in newly diagnosed glioma. Their antigens remain unidentified. The method was immunoSEQ multiplex PCR; TCRdb's version includes in-frame clones alone and lacks a portion of them. The table includes tens of thousands of clones, 60% to 80% detected once. This sample comprised PBMCs, obtained from a glioma patient whose treatment included an IDH1 peptide vaccine. The source is a man aged 50-59 years with glioma. Both conserved end residues are part of each CDR3. A D gene is named only where the DNA matches it firmly. The size field is filled for only some rows; it gives once, few, many or a size class.

D gene,clone size,J gene,V gene,CDR3 DNA,CDR3 protein
NA,NA,TRBJ2-6,TRBV4-1,TGCGCCAGCAGCAGCTCTGGGGCCAACGTCCTGACTTTC,CASSSSGANVLTF
NA,NA,TRBJ2-5,TRBV13,TGTGCCAGCAGCTTAAGTCAGGGGACACAAGAGACCCAGTACTTC,CASSLSQGTQETQYF
NA,NA,TRBJ2-1,TRBV7-3,TGTGCCAGCAGCCCAGACAACACCCATGGTGAGCAGTTCTTC,CASSPDNTHGEQFF
TRBD1,many,TRBJ2-7,TRBV10-3,TGTGCCATCAGTGAGTCTCGGACAGGGGGCTACGAGCAGTACTTC,CAISESRTGGYEQYF
TRBD2,NA,TRBJ2-3,TRBV20-1,TGCAGTGCGCCCGGCGGGAGTACGCAGTATTTT,CSAPGGSTQYF
NA,once,TRBJ2-7,TRBV21-1,TGTGCCAGCAGCACCTCCGGGACCCGGGGCTACGAGCAGTACTTC,CASSTSGTRGYEQYF
NA,NA,TRBJ2-3,TRBV5-1,TGCGCCAGCAGCTTGGGAGCAGATACGCAGTATTTT,CASSLGADTQYF
TRBD1,NA,TRBJ1-3,TRBV6-5,TGTGCCAGCAGTAGGGACAGGGGCGGAAACACCATATATTTT,CASSRDRGGNTIYF
TRBD1,NA,TRBJ1-1,TRBV6-5,TGTGCCAGCAGTAGGGACAGTCGGGGCACTGAAGCTTTCTTT,CASSRDSRGTEAFF
NA,NA,TRBJ1-1,TRBV19,TGTGCCAGTAGTATGGGAGGGGCCGGTGGTGAAGCTTTCTTT,CASSMGGAGGEAFF
NA,few,TRBJ2-7,TRBV2,TGTGCCAGCAGTCCTACGGACGGGTCCTACGAGCAGTACTTC,CASSPTDGSYEQYF
TRBD1,few,TRBJ1-5,TRBV7-6,TGTGCCAGCAGCCTTGGACAGGGGGCCCAGGGCAATCAGCCCCAGCATTTT,CASSLGQGAQGNQPQHF
NA,once,TRBJ2-1,TRBV5-7,TGTGCCAGCAGCTTAGATCCAGGGAGGTGGAAAGAGCAGTTCTTC,CASSLDPGRWKEQFF
NA,NA,TRBJ2-2,TRBV29-1,TGCAGCGTTGATTTGCGTCAGAGCGGGGAGCTGTTTTTT,CSVDLRQSGELFF
TRBD1,NA,TRBJ2-2,TRBV7-8,TGTGCCAGCAGCCGTGACAGGGGGTACACCGGGGAGCTGTTTTTT,CASSRDRGYTGELFF
TRBD2,NA,TRBJ2-3,TRBV29-1,TGCAGCGCCGAGACTAGCGGGGGCCGGGATACGCAGTATTTT,CSAETSGGRDTQYF
NA,few,TRBJ1-3,TRBV25-1,TGTGCCAGCAGTGAACACAGGGCGGGTGGAAACACCATATATTTT,CASSEHRAGGNTIYF
TRBD1,NA,TRBJ1-2,TRBV5-4,TGTGCCAGCAGCCCGGACAGGAACTATGGCTACACCTTC,CASSPDRNYGYTF
NA,NA,TRBJ1-2,TRBV5-1,TGCGCCAGCAGCTTGGCCAGCAGGGGAAGAGGCTACACCTTC,CASSLASRGRGYTF
NA,NA,TRBJ1-1,TRBV29-1,TGCAGCGCTGTACAGGGATCGAACACTGAAGCTTTCTTT,CSAVQGSNTEAFF
NA,NA,TRBJ2-5,TRBV4-1,TGCGCCAGCAGCCAAGCCCCGCGCTTGTACCAAGAGACCCAGTACTTC,CASSQAPRLYQETQYF
NA,NA,TRBJ2-3,TRBV10-3,TGTGCCATCAGTGACCCCTCTCTAGCAAGCGGCGATACGCAGTATTTT,CAISDPSLASGDTQYF
NA,NA,TRBJ1-2,TRBV19,TGTGCCAGTAGTATTTCGGGCCGGGGCGGCGGCTATGGCTACACCTTC,CASSISGRGGGYGYTF
TRBD2,NA,TRBJ2-3,TRBV19,TGTGCCAGTAGTAGAGGGTGGGGGGGGAACACAGATACGCAGTATTTT,CASSRGWGGNTDTQYF
NA,NA,TRBJ1-2,TRBV6-5,TGTGCCAGCAGTTACTCGAGGGCGGACTATGGCTACACCTTC,CASSYSRADYGYTF
NA,few,TRBJ1-5,TRBV27,TGTGCCAGCAGTTTGGTCGGGGCCGATCAGCCCCAGCATTTT,CASSLVGADQPQHF
NA,NA,TRBJ1-2,TRBV6-5,TGTGCCAGCAGTTACTTGACTCGAGATGGCTACACCTTC,CASSYLTRDGYTF
NA,NA,TRBJ2-1,TRBV6-5,TGTGCCAGCAGTTCCACAGGGGGGGCCAATACCAATGAGCAGTTCTTC,CASSSTGGANTNEQFF
NA,NA,TRBJ2-3,TRBV4-3,TGCGCCAGCAGCCAAGAATCGTACCTTTCCACAGATACGCAGTATTTT,CASSQESYLSTDTQYF
NA,NA,TRBJ2-3,TRBV19,TGTGCCAGTAGTATAGCGGATACGCAGTATTTT,CASSIADTQYF
TRBD1,NA,TRBJ1-5,TRBV28,TGTGCCAGCAGGTCACAGGGGGCAGATCAGCCCCAGCATTTT,CASRSQGADQPQHF
NA,NA,TRBJ2-1,TRBV25-1,TGTGCCAGCAAGGCTTCAGGGAGCTCCTACAATGAGCAGTTCTTC,CASKASGSSYNEQFF
TRBD1,NA,TRBJ2-1,TRBV7-2,TGTGCCAGCAGCATCTGGACAGGGGGCAATGAGCAGTTCTTC,CASSIWTGGNEQFF
TRBD1,few,TRBJ1-5,TRBV6-6,TGTGCCAGCACCTCTAGACAGGGATGGAATCAGCCCCAGCATTTT,CASTSRQGWNQPQHF
TRBD2,NA,TRBJ2-1,TRBV6-5,TGTGCCAGCAAGGGACTAGGGGAGAACAATGAGCAGTTCTTC,CASKGLGENNEQFF
TRBD1,NA,TRBJ1-5,TRBV19,TGTGCCAGTAGCCTACGGGACAGGGTTGATAGGAAAAGCAATCAGCCCCAGCATTTT,CASSLRDRVDRKSNQPQHF
NA,NA,TRBJ2-2,TRBV6-1,TGTGCCAGCATCTCGAACACCGGGGAGCTGTTTTTT,CASISNTGELFF
NA,few,TRBJ2-2,TRBV15,TGTGCCACCAGCAGAGATTACACGGGTACCGGGGAGCTGTTTTTT,CATSRDYTGTGELFF
NA,NA,TRBJ1-1,TRBV6-1,TGTGCCAGCCTACGGGGGGGGAACACTGAAGCTTTCTTT,CASLRGGNTEAFF
NA,NA,TRBJ1-2,TRBV28,TGTGCCAGCAGCAAACAGAGTAGCCGGAGCACCTTC,CASSKQSSRSTF
NA,NA,TRBJ2-5,TRBV5-1,TGCGCCAGCAGCTTGGGACTTCAAGAGACCCAGTACTTC,CASSLGLQETQYF
NA,NA,TRBJ1-1,TRBV7-2,TGTGCCAGCAGCCCTAAGCCCTACACTGAAGCTTTCTTT,CASSPKPYTEAFF
NA,NA,TRBJ2-5,TRBV30,TGTGCCTTCAGGGAGTACCAAGAGACCCAGTACTTC,CAFREYQETQYF
NA,many,TRBJ1-6,TRBV19,TGTGCCAGTAGTTACGGACAGTCTTCTTCACCCCTCCACTTT,CASSYGQSSSPLHF
NA,few,TRBJ1-5,TRBV18,TGTGCCAGCTCACCGGGGAGGGGTAATCAGCCCCAGCATTTT,CASSPGRGNQPQHF
NA,NA,TRBJ1-5,TRBV7-2,TGTGCCAGCAGGCGGGAGGGAGGTCAGCCCCAGCATTTT,CASRREGGQPQHF
TRBD1,NA,TRBJ1-4,TRBV19,TGTGCCAGTAGTCTTTCCGGGACAGGGAACGAAAAACTGTTTTTT,CASSLSGTGNEKLFF
TRBD1,few,TRBJ2-6,TRBV19,TGTGCCAGTACCAAGGGGGCAGGGAAGGAGTTCCTCTCTGGGGCCAACGTCCTGACTTTC,CASTKGAGKEFLSGANVLTF